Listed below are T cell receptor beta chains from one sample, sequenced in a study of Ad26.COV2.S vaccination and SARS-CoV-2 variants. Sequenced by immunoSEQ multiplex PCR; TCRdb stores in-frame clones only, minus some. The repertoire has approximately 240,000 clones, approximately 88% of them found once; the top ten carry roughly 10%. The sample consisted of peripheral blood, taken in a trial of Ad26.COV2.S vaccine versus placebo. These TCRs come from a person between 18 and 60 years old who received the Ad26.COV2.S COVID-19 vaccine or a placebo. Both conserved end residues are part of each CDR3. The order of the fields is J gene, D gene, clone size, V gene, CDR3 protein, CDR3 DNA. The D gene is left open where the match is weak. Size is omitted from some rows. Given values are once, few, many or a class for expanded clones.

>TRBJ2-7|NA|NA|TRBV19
CASSRDTYYEQYF
TGTGCCAGTAGCCGGGACACCTATTACGAGCAGTACTTC
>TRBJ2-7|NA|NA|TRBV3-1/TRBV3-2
CASRPGTNSYEQYF
TGTGCCAGCAGACCCGGGACGAACTCCTACGAGCAGTACTTC
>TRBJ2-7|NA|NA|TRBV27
CASSLKPKSSYEQYF
TGTGCCAGCAGTTTAAAACCGAAGAGCTCCTACGAGCAGTACTTC
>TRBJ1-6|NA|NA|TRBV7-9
CASSPGQYNSPLHF
TGTGCCAGCAGCCCAGGACAGTATAATTCACCCCTCCACTTT
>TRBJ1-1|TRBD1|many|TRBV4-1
CASSLEEGTDTFF
TGCGCCAGCAGCCTGGAGGAGGGGACAGATACTTTCTTT
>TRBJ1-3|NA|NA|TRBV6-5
CASSREGLNTIYF
TGTGCCAGCAGCCGGGAGGGCTTGAACACCATATATTTT
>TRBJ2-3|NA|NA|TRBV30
CAWHPLASADTQYF
TGTGCCTGGCACCCTCTAGCCTCCGCGGATACGCAGTATTTT
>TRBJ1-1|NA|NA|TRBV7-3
CASSLTGDTEAFF
TGTGCCAGCAGCTTAACGGGGGACACTGAAGCTTTCTTT
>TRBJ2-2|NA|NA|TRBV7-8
CASRGGTGELFF
TGTGCCAGCAGGGGCGGCACCGGGGAGCTGTTTTTT
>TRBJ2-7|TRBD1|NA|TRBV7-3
CASSLSAGQGYEQYF
TGTGCCAGCAGCCTTTCCGCGGGACAGGGTTACGAGCAGTACTTC
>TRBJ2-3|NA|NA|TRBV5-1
CASSFSGHTDTQYF
TGCGCCAGCAGTTTTAGCGGCCACACAGATACGCAGTATTTT
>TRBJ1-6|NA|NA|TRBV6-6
CASTISAGPGTSPLHF
TGTGCCAGCACCATAAGTGCTGGACCCGGCACTTCACCCCTCCACTTT
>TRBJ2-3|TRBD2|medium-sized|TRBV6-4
CASSEAGDTDTQYF
TGTGCCAGCAGTGAGGCGGGAGACACAGATACGCAGTATTTT
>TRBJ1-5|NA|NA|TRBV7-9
CASSLGSGGGPQHF
TGTGCCAGCAGCTTAGGTTCCGGGGGGGGACCCCAGCATTTT
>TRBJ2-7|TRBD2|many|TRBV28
CASREGGTYYEQYF
TGTGCCAGCAGGGAGGGAGGGACCTACTACGAGCAGTACTTC
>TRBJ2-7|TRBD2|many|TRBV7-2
CASSPIAGAYEQYF
TGTGCCAGCAGCCCCATAGCGGGAGCCTACGAGCAGTACTTC
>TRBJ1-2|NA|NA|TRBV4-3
CASSQDRGNYGYTF
TGCGCCAGCAGCCAAGACCGGGGTAACTATGGCTACACCTTC
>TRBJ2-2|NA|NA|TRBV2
CASSGDGGVNTGELFF
TGTGCCAGCAGTGGGGATGGAGGAGTAAACACCGGGGAGCTGTTTTTT
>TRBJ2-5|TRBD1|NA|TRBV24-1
CATSTGAGIQETQYF
TGTGCCACCTCGACAGGGGCCGGGATCCAAGAGACCCAGTACTTC
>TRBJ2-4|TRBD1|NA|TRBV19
CASGQGLGNIQYF
TGTGCCAGCGGACAGGGGTTGGGGAACATTCAGTACTTC
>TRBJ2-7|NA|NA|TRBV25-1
CASSEIDPYEQYF
TGTGCCAGCAGTGAAATTGACCCCTACGAGCAGTACTTC